This is a list of T cell receptor beta chains from one sample in a study of cytomegalovirus exposure and HLA in healthy donors. Sequencing used immunoSEQ multiplex PCR; TCRdb keeps in-frame clones, though not all of them. The profile shows under 150,000 clones, around three quarters of them singletons. Sequenced: PBMCs. These receptors were obtained from a woman in her sixties in good health and CMV-seropositive. Both conserved end residues are part of each CDR3. D genes are given only for firm matches. Some rows have no size entry. The others give once, few or many, or a class for an expanded clone.

CDR3: CASSQGLAGRETDTQYF; DNA: TGCGCCAGCAGCCAGGGACTAGCGGGGAGGGAGACAGATACGCAGTATTTT; V: TRBV5-1; D: TRBD2; length: 17; J: TRBJ2-3; size: .
CDR3: CASSRGDRSSYEQYF; DNA: TGCGCCAGCAGCCGTGGGGACAGGAGCTCCTACGAGCAGTACTTC; V: TRBV4-1; D: TRBD1; length: 15; J: TRBJ2-7; size: .
CDR3: CASALTTGAGSYEQYF; DNA: TGTGCCAGCGCCTTAACGACAGGGGCAGGCTCCTACGAGCAGTACTTC; V: TRBV6-6; D: TRBD1; length: 16; J: TRBJ2-7; size: .
CDR3: CASSSPAGGEQYF; DNA: TGTGCCAGCAGTTCACCGGCGGGGGGCGAGCAGTACTTC; V: TRBV6-1; D: TRBD2; length: 13; J: TRBJ2-7; size: few
CDR3: CASSGYGQGYGYTF; DNA: TGTGCCAGCAGCGGATATGGACAGGGGTATGGCTACACCTTC; V: TRBV9; D: TRBD1; length: 14; J: TRBJ1-2; size: once
CDR3: CASSPWVDEGDEQFF; DNA: TGTGCCAGCTCCCCCTGGGTCGATGAGGGTGATGAGCAGTTCTTC; V: TRBV18; D: .; length: 15; J: TRBJ2-1; size: .
CDR3: CASSAGQGVEAFF; DNA: TGTGCCAGCAGCGCGGGACAGGGTGTGGAAGCTTTCTTT; V: TRBV9; D: TRBD1; length: 13; J: TRBJ1-1; size: few
CDR3: CSAGTVRSYEQYF; DNA: TGCAGCGCAGGGACAGTAAGATCCTACGAGCAGTACTTC; V: TRBV29-1; D: TRBD1; length: 13; J: TRBJ2-7; size: .
CDR3: CASRSGGWAGNTIYF; DNA: TGTGCCAGCAGATCAGGGGGCTGGGCGGGAAACACCATATATTTT; V: TRBV27; D: TRBD1; length: 15; J: TRBJ1-3; size: .
CDR3: CASSQGGRVYGYTF; DNA: TGCGCCAGCAGCCAGGGAGGACGCGTCTACGGCTACACCTTC; V: TRBV4-1; D: .; length: 14; J: TRBJ1-2; size: .
CDR3: CASSQDRVYEQYF; DNA: TGTGCCAGCAGTCAGGACAGGGTTTACGAGCAGTACTTC; V: TRBV7-8; D: TRBD1; length: 13; J: TRBJ2-7; size: .
CDR3: CATQGSGTEAFF; DNA: TGTGCCACGCAGGGGTCGGGGACTGAAGCTTTCTTT; V: TRBV10-3; D: .; length: 12; J: TRBJ1-1; size: few
CDR3: CASSLNPVGTDTQYF; DNA: TGTGCCAGCAGTCTAAACCCCGTGGGCACAGATACGCAGTATTTT; V: TRBV11-2; D: .; length: 15; J: TRBJ2-3; size: .
CDR3: CASSEAGRGTSGGPKNIQYF; DNA: TGTGCCAGCAGTGAAGCGGGCCGAGGAACTAGCGGGGGGCCCAAAAACATTCAGTACTTC; V: TRBV6-1; D: TRBD2; length: 20; J: TRBJ2-4; size: .
CDR3: CASSPGLAEGGEQFF; DNA: TGTGCCAGCAGCCCGGGACTAGCGGAGGGGGGTGAGCAGTTCTTC; V: TRBV7-3; D: TRBD2; length: 15; J: TRBJ2-1; size: .
CDR3: CASSQGGIQTQYF; DNA: TGTGCCAGCAGTCAAGGAGGGATTCAGACCCAGTACTTC; V: TRBV7-3; D: .; length: 13; J: TRBJ2-5; size: .
CDR3: CASSYEPYEQYF; DNA: TGTGCCAGCAGTTACGAGCCTTACGAGCAGTACTTC; V: TRBV6-5; D: .; length: 12; J: TRBJ2-7; size: few
CDR3: CASRFDRGGGELFF; DNA: TGTGCCAGCAGATTTGACAGGGGCGGCGGGGAGCTGTTTTTT; V: TRBV9; D: TRBD1; length: 14; J: TRBJ2-2; size: .
CDR3: CASSLQGRGAFF; DNA: TGTGCCAGCAGCCTACAGGGACGCGGAGCTTTCTTT; V: TRBV11-1; D: .; length: 12; J: TRBJ1-1; size: .
CDR3: CATSRHRQGRFGGEAFF; DNA: TGTGCCACCAGCAGACACCGACAGGGGAGGTTCGGGGGTGAAGCTTTCTTT; V: TRBV15; D: TRBD1; length: 17; J: TRBJ1-1; size: .
CDR3: CASSEPGQGWYEQYF; DNA: TGCGCCAGCAGTGAGCCTGGACAGGGCTGGTACGAGCAGTACTTC; V: TRBV10-2; D: TRBD1; length: 15; J: TRBJ2-7; size: .
CDR3: CASSLTPGQGAVAF; DNA: TGTGCCAGCAGCTTAACCCCGGGACAGGGGGCGGTAGCCTTC; V: TRBV7-8; D: TRBD1; length: 14; J: TRBJ1-2; size: .
CDR3: CASSPWEGGNYGYTF; DNA: TGCGCCAGCAGCCCCTGGGAGGGCGGTAACTATGGCTACACCTTC; V: TRBV4-1; D: .; length: 15; J: TRBJ1-2; size: .
CDR3: CASSWRQESTEAFF; DNA: TGCGCCAGCAGCTGGAGACAGGAGAGCACTGAAGCTTTCTTT; V: TRBV5-1; D: .; length: 14; J: TRBJ1-1; size: .
CDR3: CASSPNRDGYGYTF; DNA: TGTGCCAGCAGCCCTAACAGGGATGGCTATGGCTACACCTTC; V: TRBV13; D: .; length: 14; J: TRBJ1-2; size: .
CDR3: CASSTRQYSGNTIYF; DNA: TGTGCCAGCAGTACCCGACAGTACTCTGGAAACACCATATATTTT; V: TRBV6-5; D: .; length: 15; J: TRBJ1-3; size: .
CDR3: CASSSPELDVFYEQYF; DNA: TGTGCCAGCAGCTCCCCGGAGCTAGACGTTTTCTACGAGCAGTACTTC; V: TRBV7-8; D: .; length: 16; J: TRBJ2-7; size: .
CDR3: CASSLGGLGPANTGELFF; DNA: TGTGCCAGCAGCTTGGGGGGCTTGGGGCCCGCGAACACCGGGGAGCTGTTTTTT; V: TRBV5-4; D: .; length: 18; J: TRBJ2-2; size: .
CDR3: CSVPLGDRYEQYF; DNA: TGCAGCGTTCCCCTGGGAGATAGGTACGAGCAGTACTTC; V: TRBV29-1; D: .; length: 13; J: TRBJ2-7; size: .
CDR3: CASSLAPGLGGNEQFF; DNA: TGCGCCAGCAGCTTGGCCCCGGGACTAGGGGGCAATGAGCAGTTCTTC; V: TRBV5-1; D: TRBD2; length: 16; J: TRBJ2-1; size: .
CDR3: CASSEVGLSGGYTF; DNA: TGTGCCAGCAGTGAAGTCGGACTTAGCGGTGGCTACACCTTC; V: TRBV6-1; D: .; length: 14; J: TRBJ1-2; size: once
CDR3: CASSLVTGEYGNTIYF; DNA: TGTGCCAGCAGCTTGGTGACAGGGGAATATGGAAACACCATATATTTT; V: TRBV7-6; D: TRBD1; length: 16; J: TRBJ1-3; size: .
CDR3: CATLGQGREAFF; DNA: TGTGCCACCCTGGGACAGGGGAGGGAGGCTTTCTTT; V: TRBV19; D: TRBD1; length: 12; J: TRBJ1-1; size: .
CDR3: CASSLVTNPPYEQYF; DNA: TGTGCCAGCAGTTTGGTGACAAATCCTCCCTACGAGCAGTACTTC; V: TRBV7-8; D: .; length: 15; J: TRBJ2-7; size: .
CDR3: CASSVGLAGGISSYNEQFF; DNA: TGTGCCAGCAGCGTAGGTCTAGCGGGGGGGATTAGCTCCTACAATGAGCAGTTCTTC; V: TRBV9; D: TRBD2; length: 19; J: TRBJ2-1; size: .
CDR3: CASSGRGGPGNEQFF; DNA: TGTGCCAGCAGCGGAAGGGGGGGCCCTGGGAATGAGCAGTTCTTC; V: TRBV7-9; D: .; length: 15; J: TRBJ2-1; size: .
CDR3: CASSEGTGTADGYTF; DNA: TGTGCCAGCAGTGAAGGTACCGGGACAGCAGATGGCTACACCTTC; V: TRBV2; D: TRBD1; length: 15; J: TRBJ1-2; size: once
CDR3: CASSPRQDGSSSPLHF; DNA: TGTGCCAGTAGTCCACGACAGGACGGTTCTAGTTCACCCCTCCACTTT; V: TRBV19; D: .; length: 16; J: TRBJ1-6; size: few
CDR3: CASSQNQPQHF; DNA: TGTGCCAGCAGCCAGAATCAGCCCCAGCATTTT; V: TRBV5-8; D: .; length: 11; J: TRBJ1-5; size: .
CDR3: CASSGSSGRGEQYF; DNA: TGTGCCAGCAGTGGAAGCTCGGGCAGGGGCGAGCAGTACTTC; V: TRBV6-1; D: .; length: 14; J: TRBJ2-7; size: .
CDR3: CASSEDGRIGQSTGELFF; DNA: TGTGCCAGCAGTGAAGACGGAAGAATAGGACAGTCCACCGGGGAGCTGTTTTTT; V: TRBV2; D: .; length: 18; J: TRBJ2-2; size: few
CDR3: CASSLLQGISDYGYTF; DNA: TGTGCCAGCAGCTTGTTACAGGGAATATCGGACTATGGCTACACCTTC; V: TRBV5-5; D: .; length: 16; J: TRBJ1-2; size: .
CDR3: CSVGIGGEQYF; DNA: TGCAGCGTGGGCATAGGGGGCGAGCAGTACTTC; V: TRBV29-1; D: .; length: 11; J: TRBJ2-7; size: .
CDR3: CASIPAGGETQYF; DNA: TGTGCCAGCATCCCCGCGGGGGGAGAGACCCAGTACTTC; V: TRBV7-9; D: TRBD2; length: 13; J: TRBJ2-5; size: .
CDR3: CAISERRTGPNQPQHF; DNA: TGTGCCATCAGTGAGCGGAGGACAGGGCCTAATCAGCCCCAGCATTTT; V: TRBV10-3; D: TRBD1; length: 16; J: TRBJ1-5; size: .
CDR3: CASSLGGFTYEQYF; DNA: TGTGCCAGCAGCTTGGGCGGGTTCACCTACGAGCAGTACTTC; V: TRBV5-6; D: .; length: 14; J: TRBJ2-7; size: .
CDR3: CASRTRGRYTEAFF; DNA: TGTGCCAGCAGGACCAGGGGGCGCTACACTGAAGCTTTCTTT; V: TRBV2; D: TRBD1; length: 14; J: TRBJ1-1; size: .
CDR3: CASSYRWGDNYGYTF; DNA: TGTGCCAGCAGTTATAGGTGGGGAGATAACTATGGCTACACCTTC; V: TRBV6-5; D: .; length: 15; J: TRBJ1-2; size: .
CDR3: CASKPQGTRNEKLFF; DNA: TGTGCCAGCAAACCACAGGGAACGAGGAATGAAAAACTGTTTTTT; V: TRBV2; D: .; length: 15; J: TRBJ1-4; size: few
CDR3: CASSQQTGQGGYEQFF; DNA: TGTGCCAGCAGCCAACAGACGGGACAGGGGGGCTATGAGCAGTTCTTC; V: TRBV14; D: TRBD1; length: 16; J: TRBJ2-1; size: .
CDR3: CASSYSGQGAYEQYF; DNA: TGTGCCAGCAGTTACTCTGGACAGGGGGCCTACGAGCAGTACTTC; V: TRBV6-5; D: TRBD1; length: 15; J: TRBJ2-7; size: .
CDR3: CASSGLAGRTDTQYF; DNA: TGTGCCAGCAGCGGGTTAGCGGGACGGACAGATACGCAGTATTTT; V: TRBV7-2; D: TRBD2; length: 15; J: TRBJ2-3; size: .
CDR3: CASGARTGSNEQYF; DNA: TGTGCCAGTGGTGCACGGACAGGGTCGAACGAGCAGTACTTC; V: TRBV19; D: TRBD1; length: 14; J: TRBJ2-7; size: .
CDR3: CASIGRGGPIAEAFF; DNA: TGTGCCAGTATTGGGAGGGGCGGGCCAATCGCTGAAGCTTTCTTT; V: TRBV19; D: .; length: 15; J: TRBJ1-1; size: few
CDR3: CASSEPGEVAFF; DNA: TGCGCCAGCAGTGAGCCTGGGGAGGTAGCTTTCTTT; V: TRBV10-1; D: .; length: 12; J: TRBJ1-1; size: .